What follows is one T cell receptor (beta chain) and its context. The entry originates in a study of blood T cell repertoires in COVID-19. On the study more broadly: Samples representing acute and convalescent COVID-19 were sourced from the United States, Italy and Spain. T cells, B-cell-depleted T cells, or PBMCs supplied cDNA or gDNA.

As originally analysed: Nucleated cell counts were estimated from reference gene primer amplification. Method: immunoSEQ multiplex PCR; TCRdb's copy keeps in-frame clones and lacks some. D and trimming were read from the DNA, whereas the V and J calls and clone size are those reported in that table. The data show 50,000 or so clones, roughly 80% seen once. Sample: peripheral blood. This TCR was sampled from a middle-aged man with acute or convalescent COVID-19.

The CDR3 is CSASEGAQDEQYF. In DNA, the CDR3 is TGCAGTGCTAGTGAAGGGGCGCAAGACGAGCAGTACTTC. The chain carries TRBV20-1 and TRBJ2-7; D might be TRBD1 (5 bases). This CDR3 has 13 amino acids. V was cut by 3 bases and J by 5 bases, with 14 bases left in between. Germline loops: CDR1 DFQATT, CDR2 SNEGSKA (reference sequence).